The clone carrying this T cell receptor beta chain was counted only a few times. Its antigen is currently unknown. In TCRdb, the 5' RACE reads were re-called with MiXCR into one record per CDR3 protein. This sample has around 250,000 distinct CDR3 sequences, with 6.5% found just once. Germline V gene data show CDR1 as GTSNPN and CDR2 as SVGIG (reference sequence). Trimming took off 7 bases at V and 4 bases at J, with 19 bases between the two ends. The CDR3 covers 14 residues. These data belong to a study of identical twins. Study observations and caveats: The models gave estimates that fell short of the out-of-frame TCR alpha sharing seen in monozygotic twins.

The sample was also linked to a second study, of T cells expressing NK-cell markers. That investigation notes: Top CD8+ clonotypes included the dominant CD3+CD56+NKG2C+ clonotypes in several donors.

Sequenced: CD8+ T cells sorted from blood. The chain links TRBV30 to TRBJ2-5, with a weak D call TRBD2 (6 bases). The receptor's source is a young woman in good health. The chain's CDR3 is CASDQGPGGETQYF. CDR3 bases: TGTGCCTCCGATCAGGGCCCCGGGGGAGAGACCCAGTACTTC. The variable domain in full, with the rest retrieved from reference TRBV30 and TRBJ2-5, is SQTIHQWPATLVQPVGSPLSLECTVEGTSNPNLYWYRQAAGRGLQLLFYSVGIGQISSEVPQNLSASRPQDRQFILSSKKLLLSDSGFYLCASDQGPGGETQYFGPGTRLLVL.